This T cell receptor beta chain was captured in a study of beta chain features in type 1 diabetes. Study-level points and caveats: Shorter TCRB CDR3s, moderately but significantly so, were found in Type 1 diabetes patients in all four CD4+ subsets.

Each of the CD4+ naive, central memory, regulatory and stem cell-like memory populations was sorted via CD45RO/CCR7/CD25/CD127/CD95/CD27. Expressed TCRB transcripts were sequenced because the entire RNA isolate underwent reverse transcription. Generated by immunoSEQ multiplex PCR, the TCRdb table keeps only in-frame clones and is missing some. The data hold about 660,000 clones, with about 14% observed a single time. As regards this clone: What it binds is unknown.

CDR1 and CDR2 (germline): LNHDA, SQIVND (reference sequence). Trimming removed 3 bases from V and 5 bases from J, with 11 bases in between. The CDR3 is 13 amino acids. The sequenced material came from naive CD4+ T cells from blood. This sequence originates from a man aged 18 to 29 with type 1 diabetes. The chain is built from TRBV19 and TRBJ2-7, with D perhaps given as TRBD1 or TRBD2 (5 bases each). The CDR3 bases are TGTGCCAGTAGTATGAGCAGGGACCACGAGCAGTACTTC. It encodes CASSMSRDHEQYF.